This TCR beta chain appears in the sequencing data of a study of cytomegalovirus exposure and HLA in healthy donors. About the study: A previous analysis identified approximately 120 million unique TCR beta sequences derived from about 180 million T cells. As released early, the data held about 85 million unique TCRs from HLA-typed donors. Study-wide results and limits: A later analysis linked a missense DCLRE1C variant to TCR beta V- and J-gene trimming. The authors assumed roughly uniform sequencing depth across donors for presence/absence analyses.

This clone appeared a few times. Its antigen is not identified. The ends lost 6 bases at V and 4 bases at J; junction bases unmatched: 10. The CDR3 contains 15 residues. Germline CDR1 and CDR2: SGHTA and FQGNSA. Amplification used 60 Vbeta primers and 13 Jbeta primers. Generated by immunoSEQ multiplex PCR, the TCRdb table keeps only in-frame clones and is missing some. The table has about 89,000 clones, roughly 76% seen once. The chain combines TRBV7-2 with TRBJ2-7; TRBD1 aligns across 9 bases. The sequenced sample consisted of PBMCs. The clonotype was recovered from a male donor in good health and CMV-seronegative. CDR3 sequence: CASRQTGTGLYEQYF. Written as DNA, the CDR3 is TGTGCCAGCAGACAGACCGGGACAGGGTTATACGAGCAGTACTTC.